This is a list of T cell receptor beta chains from one sample in a study of T cells in Graves' hyperthyroidism and ophthalmopathy. TCRdb called the multiplex PCR reads again in MiXCR, with one record for every CDR3 protein. The sample records hundreds of thousands of distinct CDR3 sequences, 14% being singletons. Material for sequencing was blood. Receptors originate from a woman aged 45-60 years with Graves' ophthalmopathy. Both conserved end residues are part of each CDR3. D genes are given only for firm matches. Clone size is stated in some rows and not others, as once, few, many or a class when expanded.

size | J | length | V | D | CDR3 | DNA
many | TRBJ2-7 | 14 | TRBV10-3 | TRBD1 | CAISMGTGVIEQYF | TGTGCCATCAGTATGGGGACAGGGGTGATCGAACAGTACTTC
many | TRBJ1-2 | 13 | TRBV6-1 | NA | CASSSAPLYGYTF | TGTGCCAGCAGCTCAGCACCCCTCTATGGCTACACCTTC
NA | TRBJ2-1 | 14 | TRBV15 | NA | CATSRDSGWNEQFF | TGTGCCACCAGCAGAGATTCGGGATGGAATGAGCAGTTCTTC
many | TRBJ2-6 | 13 | TRBV3-1 | NA | CASSPAEANVLTF | TGTGCCAGCAGCCCAGCAGAGGCCAACGTCCTGACTTTC
many | TRBJ2-5 | 17 | TRBV28 | TRBD2 | CASSPARASGRGETQYF | TGTGCCAGCAGCCCTGCCCGGGCTAGCGGGAGGGGTGAGACCCAGTACTTC
few | TRBJ1-3 | 15 | TRBV12-3/TRBV12-4 | NA | CASTRQVGYGNTIYF | TGTGCCAGCACCCGTCAAGTGGGCTATGGAAACACCATATATTTT
many | TRBJ2-1 | 15 | TRBV20-1 | TRBD1 | CSASYGTGGYNEQFF | TGCAGTGCTAGTTACGGGACAGGGGGGTACAATGAGCAGTTCTTC
NA | TRBJ2-2 | 16 | TRBV5-1 | NA | CASSLESQGNTGELFF | TGCGCCAGCAGCTTGGAGAGTCAGGGCAACACCGGGGAGCTGTTTTTT
many | TRBJ2-2 | 16 | TRBV29-1 | TRBD2 | CSVNLRGLAGTGELFF | TGCAGCGTTAACCTGAGGGGACTAGCGGGAACCGGGGAGCTGTTTTTT
NA | TRBJ1-2 | 13 | TRBV24-1 | NA | CATSLDSNYGYTF | TGTGCCACCAGTTTGGACAGTAACTATGGCTACACCTTC
few | TRBJ2-1 | 15 | TRBV6-2/TRBV6-3 | TRBD2 | CASGESSGRGYEQFF | TGTGCCAGCGGGGAGAGTAGCGGGAGAGGCTATGAGCAGTTCTTC
NA | TRBJ1-1 | 13 | TRBV20-1 | TRBD1 | CSARIPRGTEAFF | TGCAGTGCTAGAATACCCAGGGGGACTGAAGCTTTCTTT
many | TRBJ2-3 | 17 | TRBV5-1 | TRBD2 | CASSFYPSGSGTDTQYF | TGCGCCAGCAGCTTCTACCCTAGCGGGAGTGGCACAGATACGCAGTATTTT
NA | TRBJ2-5 | 12 | TRBV20-1 | NA | CSALGLLETQYF | TGCAGTGCTCTAGGGTTATTAGAGACCCAGTACTTC
many | TRBJ2-1 | 18 | TRBV3-1 | TRBD2 | CASSPHPTTSGRADEQFF | TGTGCCAGCAGCCCCCACCCCACCACTAGCGGGAGGGCCGATGAGCAGTTCTTC
NA | TRBJ1-2 | 16 | TRBV4-3 | NA | CASSQETGGDWNGYTF | TGCGCCAGCAGCCAAGAGACTGGGGGGGATTGGAATGGCTACACCTTC
many | TRBJ2-1 | 15 | TRBV12-3/TRBV12-4 | NA | CASSPTKGSYNEQFF | TGTGCCAGCAGTCCCACCAAGGGCTCCTACAATGAGCAGTTCTTC
many | TRBJ2-1 | 17 | TRBV7-3 | TRBD2 | CASSLLPGAGAGNEQFF | TGTGCCAGCAGCTTACTTCCCGGTGCGGGAGCGGGCAATGAGCAGTTCTTC
NA | TRBJ2-7 | 14 | TRBV12-5 | NA | CASSLDTSNYEQYF | TGTGCTAGTAGTCTTGACACGTCCAACTACGAGCAGTACTTC
NA | TRBJ1-6 | 15 | TRBV25-1 | TRBD1 | CASSGDRVRNSPLHF | TGTGCCAGCAGCGGGGACAGGGTACGAAATTCACCCCTCCACTTT
NA | TRBJ1-5 | 13 | TRBV6-1 | NA | CASRRDGSQPQHF | TGTGCCAGCAGACGGGACGGCAGTCAGCCCCAGCATTTT
NA | TRBJ1-5 | 16 | TRBV6-2/TRBV6-3 | NA | CASSYPFLGGNQPQHF | TGTGCCAGCAGTTACCCTTTTTTGGGGGGAAATCAGCCCCAGCATTTT
NA | TRBJ2-2 | 19 | TRBV5-1 | TRBD2 | CASSSTSGRASGTPRELFF | TGCGCCAGCAGCTCTACTAGCGGGAGGGCGAGTGGAACCCCCAGGGAGCTGTTTTTT
few | TRBJ1-2 | 13 | TRBV5-8 | TRBD1 | CASRKQGAGGYTF | TGTGCCAGCAGAAAACAGGGGGCGGGTGGCTACACCTTC
few | TRBJ2-1 | 15 | TRBV27 | TRBD1 | CASSYRDRENNEQFF | TGTGCCAGCAGTTACCGGGACAGAGAGAACAATGAGCAGTTCTTC
many | TRBJ1-5 | 14 | TRBV6-2/TRBV6-3 | NA | CASTIRGQTQPQHF | TGTGCCAGCACCATACGGGGGCAGACTCAGCCCCAGCATTTT
many | TRBJ2-1 | 19 | TRBV11-1 | TRBD1 | CASSLETGGFALNYNEQFF | TGTGCCAGCAGCTTAGAAACAGGGGGCTTCGCGTTGAACTACAATGAGCAGTTCTTC
few | TRBJ2-5 | 13 | TRBV5-4 | TRBD1 | CASSTGQGGTQYF | TGTGCCAGCAGCACGGGACAGGGCGGGACCCAGTACTTC